The 10 T cell receptor beta chains below come from one sample, sequenced in a study of cytomegalovirus exposure and HLA in healthy donors. Sequenced by immunoSEQ multiplex PCR; TCRdb stores in-frame clones only, minus some. This sample yields about 73,000 clones, of which roughly 94% are seen a single time; roughly 3% belongs to the top ten. The specimen was PBMCs. The source of these receptors is a woman aged 18-35 years in good health and CMV-seropositive.

The rearrangement links TRBV28 to TRBJ1-2; no clear D. V lost 8 bases and J 4 bases, leaving 14 bases between the germline ends. CDR3 size: 13 residues. CDR1 MDHEN and CDR2 SYDVKM come from the germline V gene. CDR3 in amino acids: CASGNRVPYGYTF. The CDR3, as DNA: TGTGCCAGCGGTAACCGGGTTCCCTATGGCTACACCTTC.

The chain recombines TRBV6-6 with TRBJ1-1; D is possibly TRBD1 (6 bases). Trimming stripped 6 bases from V and 0 bases from J, with 11 bases between. Germline V gene lookup returns CDR1 MNHNY and CDR2 SVGAGI (reference sequence). CDR3 length: 14 amino acids. This chain's CDR3 is CASRLGQMNTEAFF. The CDR3 DNA reads as TGTGCCAGCAGACTAGGACAGATGAACACTGAAGCTTTCTTT.

The gene calls are TRBV4-2 and TRBJ1-4, with 8 bases fitting TRBD1. Per the germline V gene, CDR1 is LGHNA and CDR2 is YNFKEQ. The trim removed 11 bases at V and 8 bases at J, leaving 10 bases unmatched. This CDR3 is built from 13 residues. CDR3 amino acids: CASGAGQGEKLFF. CDR3 sequence (DNA): TGTGCCTCCGGCGCCGGACAGGGCGAAAAACTGTTTTTT.

The J gene is TRBJ1-6, the V gene TRBV25-1, with D maybe TRBD1 (5 bases). V lost 2 bases to trimming and J lost 7 bases, with 12 bases between them. CDR3 length: 15 residues. From germline, CDR1 is MGHDK and CDR2 SYGVNS. This CDR3 reads CASSERSGANSPLHF. The CDR3 DNA sequence: TGTGCCAGCAGTGAACGAAGCGGGGCAAATTCACCCCTCCACTTT. Supplemented by reference TRBV25-1 and TRBJ1-6, the full variable domain reads EADIYQTPRYLVIGTGKKITLECSQTMGHDKMYWYQQDPGMELHLIHYSYGVNSTEKGDLSSESTVSRIRTEHFPLTLESARPSHTSQYLCASSERSGANSPLHFGNGTRLTVT.

J is TRBJ2-1 and V is TRBV19, with TRBD1 matching over 10 bases. The V segment lost 3 bases and the J segment 12 bases; nucleotides outside the gene matches: 11. This CDR3 is 15 amino acids long. The germline gives CDR1 LNHDA, CDR2 SQIVND (reference sequence). The CDR3 DNA is TGTGCCAGTAGTATGAGGGACAGGGGTTTGCAATGGCAGTTCTTC. It codes for CASSMRDRGLQWQFF.

The chain links TRBV5-1 to TRBJ2-5, with 8 bases that match TRBD2. The germline V gene has CDR1 SGHRS and CDR2 YFSETQ. The CDR3 covers 16 residues. With 1 base clipped from V and 5 bases from J, the junction kept 10 bases outside the gene matches. The CDR3 spells CASSLLGGGRTETQYF. The CDR3 region has the DNA TGCGCCAGCAGCTTGTTGGGCGGGGGGAGGACGGAGACCCAGTACTTC.

The genes are TRBV29-1 and TRBJ1-1, with no clear D. The CDR3 is made up of 12 amino acids. CDR1 and CDR2 (germline): SQVTM, ANQGSEA. V dropped 1 base and J dropped 8 bases, with 11 bases sitting between them. In nucleotides, the CDR3 is TGCAGCGTTGAAGGAGCGCTTATAGAAGCTTTCTTT. It specifies CSVEGALIEAFF.

The chain recombines TRBV10-3 with TRBJ2-1; 10 nucleotides align to TRBD2. V trimming: 9 bases; J trimming: 8 bases; junction bases outside the gene matches: 4. CDR1 and CDR2 from the germline V gene are ENHRY and SYGVKD. The CDR3 sequence is 12 residues long. CDR3 coding DNA: TGTGCCATAGCGGGAGGGGGTGATGAGCAGTTCTTC. This codes for CAIAGGGDEQFF.

This chain links TRBV29-1 with TRBJ2-3; D remains unclear. The CDR3 spans 14 residues. Germline CDR1 SQVTM, CDR2 ANQGSEA. V was pared by 6 bases and J by 5 bases, with 18 bases between. Written as DNA, the CDR3 is TGCAGCGTGGTCGGTGCACAGTTAAAAGATACGCAGTATTTT. As protein: CSVVGAQLKDTQYF.

This CDR3 is CASSRQGGSEQYF. CDR3 DNA: TGTGCCAGCAGTCGACAGGGGGGGAGCGAGCAGTACTTC. This chain links TRBV6-5 with TRBJ2-7, with TRBD1 identical over 9 bases. This CDR3 has 13 residues. Losses at the gene ends were 5 bases for V and 6 bases for J; bases not matched to a gene: 5. Germline V gene data show CDR1 as MNHEY and CDR2 as SVGAGI.